A single sample gave rise to the 17 T cell receptor beta chains below, sequenced in a study of human T cells and chemical hapten exposure. As for time point: pre-sensitization, week 0. Treatment: therapeutic diphenylcyclopropenone sensitization with weekly scalp DPC. One entry per CDR3 protein results from TCRdb running MiXCR on the RACE reads. The sample has fewer than 200,000 distinct CDR3 sequences; around 30% are singletons. The sequences come from whole blood, collected in connection with sensitization to the hapten diphenylcyclopropenone (DPC). Receptors were obtained from a woman in her thirties with alopecia areata. Some clones in this sample may be carry-over from other donors' samples.

Only a few counts were recorded for this clonotype. V and J are TRBV27 and TRBJ2-2; tentatively, D is TRBD1 (7 bases). The CDR3 is made up of 17 amino acids. Trimming cost V 2 bases and J 0 bases, with 13 bases left between them. Germline V gives CDR1 MNHEY, CDR2 SMNVEV (reference sequence). CDR3 residues: CASSLQGGLTNTGELFF. DNA for the CDR3: TGTGCCAGCAGTTTACAGGGGGGATTGACGAACACCGGGGAGCTGTTTTTT.

This chain connects TRBV29-1 to TRBJ1-1; maybe TRBD1 (5 bases). Per germline, CDR1 SQVTM and CDR2 ANQGSEA. V was trimmed by 1 base and J by 0 bases, leaving 6 bases between them. This CDR3 region has 13 residues. This CDR3 reads CSVEVGVNTEAFF. CDR3 nucleotides: TGCAGCGTTGAAGTAGGGGTGAACACTGAAGCTTTCTTT. The whole variable domain, remainder taken from reference TRBV29-1 and TRBJ1-1, is SAVISQKPSRDICQRGTSLTIQCQVDSQVTMMFWYRQQPGQSLTLIATANQGSEATYESGFVIDKFPISRPNLTFSTLTVSNMSPEDSSIYLCSVEVGVNTEAFFGQGTRLTVV.

V gene TRBV7-2 combines with J gene TRBJ2-3, with TRBD2 identical over 9 bases. Germline V CDR1 and CDR2: SGHTA, FQGNSA. V gave up 4 bases and J gave up 3 bases; unmatched junction bases: 11. The CDR3 sequence is 17 residues long. The CDR3 nucleotides read TGTGCCAGCAGCTCCCGGCGGGGGGGGGGCCGGACAGATACGCAGTATTTT. Its translation: CASSSRRGGGRTDTQYF.

This clonotype is categorized as medium-sized. This chain connects TRBV9 to TRBJ2-7, with 7 bases matching TRBD1. The CDR3 spans 13 residues. The V segment lost 5 bases and the J segment 2 bases; nucleotides outside the gene matches: 4. The germline CDR1 and CDR2 sequences are SGDLS and YYNGEE. Here the CDR3 reads CASSSGQTYEQYF. In DNA, the CDR3 is TGTGCCAGCAGTTCGGGACAGACCTACGAGCAGTACTTC. The full variable domain, with the rest looked up from reference TRBV9 and TRBJ2-7, is DSGVTQTPKHLITATGQRVTLRCSPRSGDLSVYWYQQSLDQGLQFLIQYYNGEERAKGNILERFSAQQFPDLHSELNLSSLELGDSALYFCASSSGQTYEQYFGPGTRLTVT.

This sequence joins TRBV7-2 and TRBJ2-2; the D is unclear. The CDR3 extends over 16 amino acids. Germline lookup yields CDR1 SGHTA and CDR2 FQGNSA. The V gene lost 1 base and the J gene lost 4 bases, with 13 bases spanning the gap. The DNA of the CDR3 is TGTGCCAGCAGCTTAGTTTCTCCGGGTCTCACCGGGGAGCTGTTTTTT. Amino acid sequence: CASSLVSPGLTGELFF.

The CDR3 is CASSFGGYNEQFF. As DNA, the CDR3 is TGCGCCAGCAGCTTCGGAGGTTACAATGAGCAGTTCTTC. The rearrangement links TRBV5-1 to TRBJ2-1, with D possibly being TRBD2 (5 bases). V was clipped by 2 bases and J by 4 bases, with 7 bases between them. This CDR3 has 13 amino acids. Germline CDR1 SGHRS, CDR2 YFSETQ. The variable domain in full, completed from reference TRBV5-1 and TRBJ2-1, reads KAGVTQTPRYLIKTRGQQVTLSCSPISGHRSVSWYQQTPGQGLQFLFEYFSETQRNKGNFPGRFSGRQFSNSRSEMNVSTLELGDSALYLCASSFGGYNEQFFGPGTRLTVL.

The V gene is TRBV4-3, the J gene TRBJ2-7, with 8 bases that match TRBD1. J lost 0 bases, V lost 0 bases, and 4 bases had no gene match. The CDR3 consists of 16 residues. Germline V gene data show CDR1 as LGHNA and CDR2 as YSLEER. CDR3 sequence (DNA): TGCGCCAGCAGCCAAGATTGGGGACAGGCCTCCTACGAGCAGTACTTC. It codes for CASSQDWGQASYEQYF.

The chain joins TRBV7-9 to TRBJ1-6; D is undetermined. The V and J ends lost 9 bases and 0 bases respectively, with 9 bases between them. Looked up from germline, CDR1 is SEHNR and CDR2 is FQNEAQ (reference sequence). This CDR3 comprises 14 residues. The DNA for the CDR3 is TGTGCCAGTGAGATGAGCTCCTATAATTCACCCCTCCACTTT. It translates to CASEMSSYNSPLHF.

The chain has TRBV29-1 and TRBJ1-2; 7 bases align to TRBD1. This CDR3 comprises 12 residues. Germline V CDR1 and CDR2: SQVTM, ANQGSEA. V trimming: 7 bases; J trimming: 6 bases; junction bases outside the gene matches: 8. The CDR3 coding sequence is TGCAGCGGACAGACAGGGTTTGATGGCTACACCTTC. It translates to CSGQTGFDGYTF.

This clonotype occurred a few times. The chain links TRBV2 to TRBJ1-5, with 7 positions matching TRBD1. Germline V CDR1 and CDR2: SNHLY, FYNNEI. Trimming took 7 bases from V and 2 from J; bases not matched to a gene: 5. CDR3 size: 14 residues. The CDR3 bases are TGTGCCAGCACCGGGACAGTGGGCAATCAGCCCCAGCATTTT. Translation: CASTGTVGNQPQHF.

The chain is built from TRBV28 and TRBJ2-4; 10 bases match TRBD1. J gave up 8 bases and V 6 bases, and 4 bases lay outside the gene matches. CDR3 length: 13 residues. Germline-derived CDR1 and CDR2 are MDHEN and SYDVKM. The CDR3 nucleotides read TGTGCCAGCAGGGGACAGGGGTCGGACATTCAGTACTTC. This encodes CASRGQGSDIQYF. Full variable domain (outside the CDR3, taken from reference TRBV28 and TRBJ2-4): DVKVTQSSRYLVKRTGEKVFLECVQDMDHENMFWYRQDPGLGLRLIYFSYDVKMKEKGDIPEGYSVSREKKERFSLILESASTNQTSMYLCASRGQGSDIQYFGAGTRLSVL.

This clonotype was recorded a few times. The junction differs from germline at one of its ends, possibly a read error. This sequence joins TRBV7-2 and TRBJ2-1, with TRBD2 matching 7 bases. The CDR3 spans 12 residues. Germline V gene sequence: CDR1 SGHTA, CDR2 FQGNSA. The CDR3 DNA reads as TGTGCCAGCAGCTTAGATTGGGAGGGCCTGCTCTTC. This sequence encodes CASSLDWEGLLF.

This clonotype was seen a few times. The chain employs TRBV7-9 and TRBJ2-7; D is possibly TRBD1 or TRBD2 (5 bases each). The CDR3 totals 14 residues. Between the trimmed V and J ends, which lost 1 base and 2 bases, there was a span of 9 bases. Germline CDR1 reads SEHNR; CDR2 reads FQNEAQ (reference sequence). In DNA, the CDR3 is TGTGCCAGCAGCTTAGGGGACCCCACCTACGAGCAGTACTTC. This sequence encodes CASSLGDPTYEQYF.

The chain uses TRBV6-6 and TRBJ1-4; the match to TRBD1 covers 8 bases. This CDR3 is built from 15 residues. The V gene's germline CDR1 is MNHNY and CDR2 SVGAGI (reference sequence). The trim removed 5 bases at V and 5 bases at J, leaving 7 bases unmatched. The CDR3 region is CASSQTTGGNEKLFF. The CDR3 nucleotides read TGTGCCAGCAGTCAAACAACAGGGGGAAATGAAAAACTGTTTTTT.

The chain uses TRBV9 and TRBJ1-2; D remains unclear. The CDR3 has 12 residues. Trimming cost V 3 bases and J 4 bases, with 7 bases left between them. Germline CDR1 reads SGDLS; CDR2 reads YYNGEE. The CDR3 loop reads CASSGRLYGYTF. The CDR3 nucleotides are TGTGCCAGCAGCGGCCGGCTCTATGGCTACACCTTC.

The rearrangement uses TRBV9 and TRBJ1-3, with TRBD1 as a possible D gene (5 bases). V lost 1 base and J lost 1, with 6 bases in between. Germline V CDR1 and CDR2: SGDLS, YYNGEE. The CDR3 totals 14 residues. CDR3 sequence: CASSVQGSGNTIYF. The CDR3 nucleotides read TGTGCCAGCAGCGTACAGGGATCTGGAAACACCATATATTTT.

This rearrangement joins TRBV7-2 to TRBJ2-1; 7 bases align to TRBD2. The CDR3 spans 15 residues. CDR1 is SGHTA and CDR2 is FQGNSA in the germline V gene. After removal of 3 bases from V and 8 bases from J, the junction contained 10 bases not matched to a gene. CDR3 loop: CASSFSSGNGDEQFF. The DNA of the CDR3 is TGTGCCAGCAGCTTTTCTAGCGGCAACGGGGATGAGCAGTTCTTC.